This TCR beta chain was recorded in a study of OX40 agonist ivuxolimab in advanced cancers. Study-wide context: Ivuxolimab, an antibody that agonizes OX40 (CD134), was administered to the patients. Hepatocellular carcinoma, melanoma, renal cell or head and neck cancer occurred in dose-escalation patients. Study-level findings and limits: CD8+ T cells were the subset that, on average, had more expanded clones than CD4+.

Clones were read by immunoSEQ multiplex PCR, and TCRdb kept only the in-frame ones, dropping some. The sample yields 20,000 to 25,000 clones, approximately 90% seen once. On this clone itself: Its antigen is as yet unknown.

Here the sequenced sample was CD4+ or CD8+ T cells sorted from blood, taken in a trial of the OX40 agonist ivuxolimab. This receptor was taken from an adult with an advanced solid tumor such as melanoma, head and neck, liver or kidney cancer.

CDR3 in amino acids: CASSVDRDPYSNQPQHF. CDR3 coding DNA: TGTGCCAGTAGTGTTGACAGGGACCCCTATAGCAATCAGCCCCAGCATTTT. The chain is built from TRBV19 and TRBJ1-5; 7 positions agree with TRBD1. In germline, CDR1 is LNHDA, CDR2 SQIVND (reference sequence). This CDR3 comprises 17 residues. Losses at the gene ends were 5 bases for V and 0 bases for J; bases not matched to a gene: 10.